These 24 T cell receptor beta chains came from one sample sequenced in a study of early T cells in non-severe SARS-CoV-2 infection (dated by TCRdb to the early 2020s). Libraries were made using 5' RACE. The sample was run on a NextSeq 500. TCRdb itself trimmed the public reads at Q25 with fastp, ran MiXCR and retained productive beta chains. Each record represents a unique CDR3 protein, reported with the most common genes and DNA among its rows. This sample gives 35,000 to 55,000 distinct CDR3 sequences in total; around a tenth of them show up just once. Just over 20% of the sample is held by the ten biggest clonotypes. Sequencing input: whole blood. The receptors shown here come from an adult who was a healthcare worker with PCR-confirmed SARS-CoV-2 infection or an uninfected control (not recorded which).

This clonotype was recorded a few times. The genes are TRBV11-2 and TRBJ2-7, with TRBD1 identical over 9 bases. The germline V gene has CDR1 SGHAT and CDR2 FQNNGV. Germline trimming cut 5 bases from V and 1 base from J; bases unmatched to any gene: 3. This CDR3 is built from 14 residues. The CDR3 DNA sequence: TGTGCCAGCAGCCCCGGGACAGGGTCCTACGAGCAGTACTTC. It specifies CASSPGTGSYEQYF. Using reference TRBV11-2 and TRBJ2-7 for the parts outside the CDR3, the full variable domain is EAGVAQSPRYKIIEKRQSVAFWCNPISGHATLYWYQQILGQGPKLLIQFQNNGVVDDSQLPKDRFSAERLKGVDSTLKIQPAKLEDSAVYLCASSPGTGSYEQYFGPGTRLTVT.

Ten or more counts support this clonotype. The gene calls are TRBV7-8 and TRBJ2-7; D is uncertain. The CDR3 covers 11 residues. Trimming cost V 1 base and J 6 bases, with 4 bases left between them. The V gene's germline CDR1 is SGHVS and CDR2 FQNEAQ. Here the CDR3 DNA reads TGTGCCAGCAGCTTAGTGGGCGAGCAGTACTTC. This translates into CASSLVGEQYF.

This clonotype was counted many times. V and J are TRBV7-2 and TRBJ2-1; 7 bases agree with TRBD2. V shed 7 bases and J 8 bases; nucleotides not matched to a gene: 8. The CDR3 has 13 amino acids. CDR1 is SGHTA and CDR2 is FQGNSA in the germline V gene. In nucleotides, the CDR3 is TGTGCCAGCACCCGACCGGGGAGGGATGAGCAGTTCTTC. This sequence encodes CASTRPGRDEQFF.

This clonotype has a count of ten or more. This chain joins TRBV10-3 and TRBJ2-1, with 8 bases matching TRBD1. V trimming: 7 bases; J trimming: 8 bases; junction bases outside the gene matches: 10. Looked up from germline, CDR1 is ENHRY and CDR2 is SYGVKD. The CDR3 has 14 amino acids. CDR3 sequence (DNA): TGTGCCATCAACGAGGACAGGGATTTCGATGAGCAGTTCTTC. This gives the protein CAINEDRDFDEQFF.

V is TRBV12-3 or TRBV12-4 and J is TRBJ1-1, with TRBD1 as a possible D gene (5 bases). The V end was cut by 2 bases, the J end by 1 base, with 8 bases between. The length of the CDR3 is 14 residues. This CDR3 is CASSLLGENTEAFF. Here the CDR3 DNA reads TGTGCCAGCAGTTTATTGGGGGAGAACACTGAAGCTTTCTTT.

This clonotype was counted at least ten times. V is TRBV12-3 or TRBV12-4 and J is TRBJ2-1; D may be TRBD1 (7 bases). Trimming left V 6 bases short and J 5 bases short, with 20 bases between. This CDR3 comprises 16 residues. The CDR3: CASSHIGGGINNEQFF. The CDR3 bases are TGTGCCAGCAGCCATATAGGGGGCGGGATAAACAATGAGCAGTTCTTC.

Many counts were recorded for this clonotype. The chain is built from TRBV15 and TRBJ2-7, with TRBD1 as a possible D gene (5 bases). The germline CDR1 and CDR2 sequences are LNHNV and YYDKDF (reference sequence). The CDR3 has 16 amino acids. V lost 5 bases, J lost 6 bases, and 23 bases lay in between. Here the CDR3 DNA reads TGTGCCACCAGCGCAGAAGGACAAGGGTTGGCCAGCGAGCAGTACTTC. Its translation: CATSAEGQGLASEQYF.

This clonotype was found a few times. The CDR3 bases are TGTGCCAGCAGTACCGTGCGGGAGGAGCGCGAGCAGTACTTC. Its translation: CASSTVREEREQYF. This chain uses TRBV6-2 or TRBV6-3 with TRBJ2-7, with 8 positions matching TRBD2. The CDR3 extends over 14 amino acids. The germline CDR1 and CDR2 sequences are MNHEY and SVGEGT. The trim removed 5 bases at V and 6 bases at J, leaving 9 bases unmatched.

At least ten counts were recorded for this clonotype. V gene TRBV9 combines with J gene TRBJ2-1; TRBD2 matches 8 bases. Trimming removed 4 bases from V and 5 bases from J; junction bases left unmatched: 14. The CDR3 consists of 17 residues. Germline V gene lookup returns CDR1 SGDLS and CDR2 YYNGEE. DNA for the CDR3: TGTGCCAGCAGCCCCCACGGGACCGGGAGGGGGGACAATGAGCAGTTCTTC. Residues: CASSPHGTGRGDNEQFF.

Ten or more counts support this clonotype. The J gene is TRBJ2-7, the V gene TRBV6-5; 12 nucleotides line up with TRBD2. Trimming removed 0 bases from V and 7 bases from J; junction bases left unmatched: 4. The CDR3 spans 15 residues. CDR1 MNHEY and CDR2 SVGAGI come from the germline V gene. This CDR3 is CASSYSRLAGVEQYF. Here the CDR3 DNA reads TGTGCCAGCAGTTACTCCCGACTAGCGGGAGTAGAGCAGTACTTC.

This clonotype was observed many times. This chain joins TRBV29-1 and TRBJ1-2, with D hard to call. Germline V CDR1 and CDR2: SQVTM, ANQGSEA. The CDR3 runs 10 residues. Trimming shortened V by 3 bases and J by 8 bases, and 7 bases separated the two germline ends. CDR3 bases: TGCAGCGTTGAGGGCAGCGGCTACACCTTC. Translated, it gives CSVEGSGYTF.

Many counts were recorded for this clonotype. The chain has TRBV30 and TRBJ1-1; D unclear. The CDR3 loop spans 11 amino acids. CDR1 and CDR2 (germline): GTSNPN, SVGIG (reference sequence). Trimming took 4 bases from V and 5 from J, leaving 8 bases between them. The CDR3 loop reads CAWKESTEAFF. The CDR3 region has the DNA TGTGCCTGGAAGGAGTCAACTGAAGCTTTCTTT.

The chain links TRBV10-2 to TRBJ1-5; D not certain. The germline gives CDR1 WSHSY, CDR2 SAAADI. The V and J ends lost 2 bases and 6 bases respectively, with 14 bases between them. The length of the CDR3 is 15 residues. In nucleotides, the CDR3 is TGCGCCAGCAGTGAGGCGTCGGATGTAGGTCAGCCCCAGCATTTT. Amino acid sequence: CASSEASDVGQPQHF.

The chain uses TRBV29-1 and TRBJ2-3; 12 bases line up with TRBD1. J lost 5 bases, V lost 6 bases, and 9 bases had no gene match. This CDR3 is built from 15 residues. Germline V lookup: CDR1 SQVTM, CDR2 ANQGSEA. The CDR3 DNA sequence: TGCAGCGTCGCCGGGACAGGGGGCTTAGGAGATACGCAGTATTTT. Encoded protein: CSVAGTGGLGDTQYF.

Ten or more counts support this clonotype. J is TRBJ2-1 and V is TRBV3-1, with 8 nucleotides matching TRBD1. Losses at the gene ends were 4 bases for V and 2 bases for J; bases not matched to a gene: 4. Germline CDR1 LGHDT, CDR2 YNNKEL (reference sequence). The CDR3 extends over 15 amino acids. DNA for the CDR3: TGTGCCAGCAGCCGCCCGGGACAGGCCTACAATGAGCAGTTCTTC. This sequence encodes CASSRPGQAYNEQFF.

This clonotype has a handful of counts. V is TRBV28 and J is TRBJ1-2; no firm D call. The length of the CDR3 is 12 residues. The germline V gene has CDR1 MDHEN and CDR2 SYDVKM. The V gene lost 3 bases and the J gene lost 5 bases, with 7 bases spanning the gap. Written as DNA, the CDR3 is TGTGCCAGCAGTTTCGCAGATTATGGCTACACCTTC. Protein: CASSFADYGYTF.

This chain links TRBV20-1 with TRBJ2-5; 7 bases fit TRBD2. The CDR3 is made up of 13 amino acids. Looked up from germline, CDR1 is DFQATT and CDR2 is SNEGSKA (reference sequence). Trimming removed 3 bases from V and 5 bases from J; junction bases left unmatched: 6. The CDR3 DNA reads TGCAGTGCTAGTAGTCTAGCGGTGGAGACCCAGTACTTC. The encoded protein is CSASSLAVETQYF.

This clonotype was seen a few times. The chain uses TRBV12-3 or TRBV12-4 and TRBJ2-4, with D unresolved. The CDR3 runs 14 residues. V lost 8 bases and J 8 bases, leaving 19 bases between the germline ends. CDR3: CASGTDLPVDIQYF. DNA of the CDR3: TGTGCCAGCGGAACAGACCTCCCGGTTGACATTCAGTACTTC.

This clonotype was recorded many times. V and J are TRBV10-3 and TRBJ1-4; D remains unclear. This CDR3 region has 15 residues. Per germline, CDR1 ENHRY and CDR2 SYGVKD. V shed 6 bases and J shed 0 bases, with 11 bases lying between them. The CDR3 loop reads CAISDGGATNEKLFF. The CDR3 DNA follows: TGTGCCATCAGCGACGGTGGGGCAACTAATGAAAAACTGTTTTTT.

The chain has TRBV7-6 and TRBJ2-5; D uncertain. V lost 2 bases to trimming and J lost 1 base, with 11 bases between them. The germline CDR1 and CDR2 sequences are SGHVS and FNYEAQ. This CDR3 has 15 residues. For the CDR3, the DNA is TGTGCCAGCAGCTTAAGGCCGAACGCCCAAGAGACCCAGTACTTC. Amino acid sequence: CASSLRPNAQETQYF.

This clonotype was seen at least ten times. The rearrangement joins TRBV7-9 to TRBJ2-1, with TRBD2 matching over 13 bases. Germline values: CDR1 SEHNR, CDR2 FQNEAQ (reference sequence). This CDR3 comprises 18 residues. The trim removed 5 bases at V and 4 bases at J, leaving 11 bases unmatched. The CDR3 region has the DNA TGTGCCAGCAGCCTACTCGGAGGACTAGCGGGAGCTTACAATGAGCAGTTCTTC. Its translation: CASSLLGGLAGAYNEQFF.

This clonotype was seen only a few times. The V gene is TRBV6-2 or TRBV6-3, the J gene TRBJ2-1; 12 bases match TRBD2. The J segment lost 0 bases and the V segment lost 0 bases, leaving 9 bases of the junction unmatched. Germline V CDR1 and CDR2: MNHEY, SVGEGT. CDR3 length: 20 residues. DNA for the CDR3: TGTGCCAGCAGTTACTCGATCGGGACTAGCGGGCCTAGCTCCTACAATGAGCAGTTCTTC. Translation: CASSYSIGTSGPSSYNEQFF.

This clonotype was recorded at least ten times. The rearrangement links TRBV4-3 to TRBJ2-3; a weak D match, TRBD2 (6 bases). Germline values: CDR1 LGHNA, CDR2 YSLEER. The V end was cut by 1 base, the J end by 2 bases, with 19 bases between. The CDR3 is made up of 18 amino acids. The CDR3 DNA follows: TGCGCCAGCAGCCAAGGAGCTGTCTGGGAGCGGGCCACAGATACGCAGTATTTT. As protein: CASSQGAVWERATDTQYF.

This CDR3 reads CASSQDLRGTGSYEQYF. CDR3 nucleotides: TGTGCCAGCAGCCAAGATCTCAGAGGGACGGGCTCCTACGAGCAGTACTTC. The V gene is TRBV4-2, the J gene TRBJ2-7; tentatively, D is TRBD1 or TRBD2 (5 bases each). The CDR3 covers 17 residues. Germline CDR1 reads LGHNA; CDR2 reads YNFKEQ. With 0 bases removed from V and 0 bases from J, the gap between germline ends came to 15 bases.